The 27 T cell receptor beta chains in this list originate from one sample, sequenced in a study of neoadjuvant anti-PD-1 for oral cavity cancer. Using immunoSEQ multiplex PCR, the repertoire was profiled, and TCRdb retains in-frame clones only, with some absent. This table has under 85,000 clones, approximately 80% appearing once. The sample here was PBMCs, taken before nivolumab (anti-PD-1) treatment. The source is a person aged 35-79 years with oral cavity squamous cell carcinoma.

The chain recombines TRBV5-4 with TRBJ2-7, with 12 nucleotides matching TRBD2. This CDR3 is built from 15 residues. The germline V gene encodes CDR1 SGHNT and CDR2 YYREEE (reference sequence). The J segment lost 5 bases and the V segment lost 4 bases, leaving 7 bases of the junction unmatched. In nucleotides, the CDR3 is TGTGCCAGCAGCACCCCGACTAGCGGGAGAGACGAGCAGTACTTC. Protein product: CASSTPTSGRDEQYF.

The J gene is TRBJ2-1, the V gene TRBV4-2; the D gene is possibly TRBD1 (5 bases). Germline loops: CDR1 LGHNA, CDR2 YNFKEQ. This CDR3 spans 15 amino acids. Trimming removed 0 bases from V and 5 bases from J, with 11 bases in between. The CDR3 nucleotides read TGTGCCAGCAGCCAAGATCCGGCAGGGAACAATGAGCAGTTCTTC. Residues: CASSQDPAGNNEQFF.

This chain uses TRBV20-1 with TRBJ2-7; D not certain. The germline CDR1 and CDR2 sequences are DFQATT and SNEGSKA (reference sequence). Trimming left V 3 bases short and J 6 bases short, with 9 bases between. The CDR3 sequence is 11 residues long. The CDR3 region is CSASLVVEQYF. In DNA, the CDR3 is TGCAGTGCTAGTCTCGTAGTCGAGCAGTACTTC.

The gene calls are TRBV25-1 and TRBJ2-2, with 9 bases that match TRBD2. Per germline, CDR1 MGHDK and CDR2 SYGVNS. This CDR3 comprises 14 residues. Germline trimming cut 4 bases from V and 6 bases from J; bases unmatched to any gene: 3. In DNA, the CDR3 is TGTGCCAGCAGTGGCAGCGGGGGGTCCGGGGAGCTGTTTTTT. Protein sequence: CASSGSGGSGELFF.

Only a few counts were recorded for this clone. The rearrangement links TRBV10-2 to TRBJ2-7; D is unresolved. Trimming cost V 3 bases and J 2 bases, with 14 bases left between them. The CDR3 loop spans 15 amino acids. The germline CDR1 and CDR2 sequences are WSHSY and SAAADI. CDR3 in amino acids: CASSDPGHGTYEQYF. The CDR3 DNA is TGCGCCAGCAGTGACCCGGGCCACGGCACCTACGAGCAGTACTTC.

The chain combines TRBV6-6 with TRBJ1-1; possibly TRBD1 for D (6 bases). Germline V gives CDR1 MNHNY, CDR2 SVGAGI (reference sequence). V was clipped by 2 bases and J by 11 bases, with 12 bases between them. The CDR3 has 12 amino acids. As DNA, the CDR3 is TGTGCCAGCAGTTACACGGGGGGCGAGGCTTTCTTT. Encoded protein: CASSYTGGEAFF.

The rearrangement joins TRBV25-1 to TRBJ2-1; D assignment may be TRBD1 or TRBD2 (5 bases each). The CDR3 loop spans 15 amino acids. The germline V and J ends were trimmed by 4 bases and 6 bases, with 16 bases remaining between them. CDR1 is MGHDK and CDR2 is SYGVNS in the germline V gene. CDR3 region: CASSARGPNFNEQFF. CDR3 in DNA: TGTGCCAGCAGTGCGAGGGGTCCGAACTTCAATGAGCAGTTCTTC.

This sequence joins TRBV11-2 and TRBJ1-4; tentative D call: TRBD1 (5 bases). The CDR3 contains 13 residues. V lost 5 bases and J lost 4, with 8 bases in between. Germline V gives CDR1 SGHAT, CDR2 FQNNGV. This CDR3 reads CASSQGFNEKLFF. The CDR3 DNA reads as TGTGCCAGCAGCCAGGGATTTAATGAAAAACTGTTTTTT.

The V and J genes are TRBV7-2 and TRBJ2-3; 7 bases agree with TRBD1. V shed 5 bases, J shed 2 bases, and the junction held 7 bases outside the gene matches. Germline V gene lookup returns CDR1 SGHTA and CDR2 FQGNSA. This CDR3 comprises 15 residues. CDR3 amino acids: CASSPEGAFTDTQYF. The DNA for the CDR3 is TGTGCCAGCAGCCCCGAGGGGGCCTTCACAGATACGCAGTATTTT.

J is TRBJ2-3 and V is TRBV27; D is possibly TRBD2 (5 bases). Looked up from germline, CDR1 is MNHEY and CDR2 is SMNVEV (reference sequence). The V end lost 10 bases, the J end lost 6 bases, and 17 bases lay between the germline ends. The CDR3 loop spans 13 amino acids. This CDR3 is CATSGQIGDTQYF. The DNA of the CDR3 is TGTGCCACCAGCGGCCAGATCGGGGATACGCAGTATTTT.

This clone occurred once. This CDR3 reads CASAPGQGAETQYF. In DNA, the CDR3 is TGCGCCAGCGCCCCGGGACAGGGGGCGGAGACCCAGTACTTC. The V gene is TRBV5-1, the J gene TRBJ2-5; the match to TRBD1 covers 12 bases. Germline V gives CDR1 SGHRS, CDR2 YFSETQ. The junction had 6 bases not matched to a gene; V was cut back by 7 bases and J by 5 bases. There are 14 residues in the CDR3.

The chain is built from TRBV4-1 and TRBJ2-3; D is possibly TRBD1 (6 bases). Germline-derived CDR1 and CDR2 are MGHRA and YSYEKL. The CDR3 has 16 residues. V lost 0 bases and J lost 5, with 15 bases in between. CDR3 region: CASSQDLPGAGDTQYF. The CDR3 region has the DNA TGCGCCAGCAGCCAAGATCTCCCAGGGGCCGGAGATACGCAGTATTTT.

This clone was observed a handful of times. The CDR3 DNA follows: TGTGCCATCAGTGGGCAGCTCAGCTCCTACAATGAGCAGTTCTTC. Its protein is CAISGQLSSYNEQFF. The chain carries TRBV10-3 and TRBJ2-1; D ambiguous. V was cut by 4 bases and J by 0 bases, with 10 bases left in between. The CDR3 covers 15 residues. CDR1 and CDR2 (germline): ENHRY, SYGVKD.

V and J are TRBV6-5 and TRBJ2-7; no firm D call. The CDR3 extends over 13 amino acids. Per the germline V gene, CDR1 is MNHEY and CDR2 is SVGAGI. Trimming took 2 bases from V and 4 from J, leaving 9 bases between them. The CDR3 loop reads CASSYGVQYEQYF. Written as DNA, the CDR3 is TGTGCCAGCAGTTACGGGGTTCAGTACGAGCAGTACTTC.

This clone was recorded once. The chain links TRBV27 to TRBJ2-7; D is ambiguous. Trimming pared 5 bases from V and 4 bases from J, leaving 21 bases between. Germline V lookup: CDR1 MNHEY, CDR2 SMNVEV (reference sequence). This CDR3 contains 16 residues. The CDR3 nucleotides read TGTGCCAGCAGTCCCGCAGTGACGACGCCCCTTTACGAGCAGTACTTC. It encodes CASSPAVTTPLYEQYF.

This clone has only one observation. V usage is TRBV9 and J usage is TRBJ2-1; 8 nucleotides match TRBD2. This CDR3 has 17 residues. CDR1 and CDR2 (germline): SGDLS, YYNGEE. The ends lost 3 bases at V and 10 bases at J; junction bases unmatched: 18. DNA of the CDR3: TGTGCCAGCAGCGGCCTTTCAGCGGGAGTCGATAGGGGGGAGCAGTTCTTC. Translated, it gives CASSGLSAGVDRGEQFF. The whole variable domain, filled in from reference TRBV9 and TRBJ2-1, reads DSGVTQTPKHLITATGQRVTLRCSPRSGDLSVYWYQQSLDQGLQFLIQYYNGEERAKGNILERFSAQQFPDLHSELNLSSLELGDSALYFCASSGLSAGVDRGEQFFGPGTRLTVL.

The CDR3 DNA is TGTGCCAGCAGCCTGGACAGGGGCCCTAATCAGCCCCAGCATTTT. Its protein is CASSLDRGPNQPQHF. V and J are TRBV5-5 and TRBJ1-5, with 9 bases identical to TRBD1. The trim removed 4 bases at V and 4 bases at J, leaving 6 bases unmatched. The germline gives CDR1 SGHKS, CDR2 YYEKEE (reference sequence). The CDR3 is made up of 15 amino acids.

This rearrangement joins TRBV7-9 to TRBJ2-7; TRBD2 is a possible D gene (5 bases). The CDR3 contains 14 residues. CDR1 SEHNR and CDR2 FQNEAQ come from the germline V gene (reference sequence). V was trimmed by 4 bases and J by 2 bases, leaving 12 bases between them. CDR3: CASSWRDYTYEQYF. CDR3 DNA: TGTGCCAGCAGCTGGAGAGACTACACCTACGAGCAGTACTTC.

V is TRBV7-9 and J is TRBJ1-5, with a weak D call TRBD1 (6 bases). V gave up 1 base and J gave up 15 bases, with 13 bases separating them. This CDR3 has 12 residues. Per germline, CDR1 SEHNR and CDR2 FQNEAQ (reference sequence). CDR3 sequence (DNA): TGTGCCAGCAGCTTAGATGGCAGGGGAGTGCATTTT. Amino acid sequence: CASSLDGRGVHF.

The chain carries TRBV11-2 and TRBJ1-1, with a weak D call TRBD1 (6 bases). CDR1 and CDR2 (germline): SGHAT, FQNNGV. The CDR3 contains 14 residues. With 5 bases removed from V and 5 bases from J, the gap between germline ends came to 15 bases. The CDR3 DNA reads as TGTGCCAGCAGCCCCGTGGGGGGCGGAACTGAAGCTTTCTTT. Encoded protein: CASSPVGGGTEAFF. The complete variable domain, with remaining parts taken from reference TRBV11-2 and TRBJ1-1, reads EAGVAQSPRYKIIEKRQSVAFWCNPISGHATLYWYQQILGQGPKLLIQFQNNGVVDDSQLPKDRFSAERLKGVDSTLKIQPAKLEDSAVYLCASSPVGGGTEAFFGQGTRLTVV.

The chain joins TRBV5-8 to TRBJ2-7; D perhaps matches TRBD1 (6 bases). V shed 5 bases and J shed 8 bases, with 11 bases lying between them. This CDR3 has 11 amino acids. Germline V gives CDR1 SGHTS, CDR2 YDEGEE. The CDR3 region is CASSFGQKQYF. CDR3 DNA sequence: TGTGCCAGCAGTTTCGGACAGAAGCAGTACTTC.

The chain links TRBV10-2 to TRBJ2-7, with D perhaps given as TRBD1 or TRBD2 (6 bases each). Germline CDR1 is WSHSY and CDR2 is SAAADI. The CDR3 consists of 16 residues. Trimming stripped 10 bases from V and 7 bases from J, with 29 bases between. CDR3 nucleotide sequence: TGCGCCACTGAAGAAGGGGGTCCTTGGTTGGAGGGAGAGCAGTACTTC. It specifies CATEEGGPWLEGEQYF.

The V gene is TRBV25-1, the J gene TRBJ2-1, with 14 bases identical to TRBD2. Germline CDR1 and CDR2: MGHDK and SYGVNS. This CDR3 comprises 16 residues. V dropped 5 bases and J dropped 6; count of bases not matched to a gene: 6. For the CDR3, the DNA is TGTGCCAGCAGTAGGGGACTAGCGGGAGTACTCAATGAGCAGTTCTTC. Amino acids: CASSRGLAGVLNEQFF.

The chain links TRBV5-4 to TRBJ2-5, with 12 bases aligning to TRBD1. Trimming removed 4 bases from V and 2 bases from J; junction bases left unmatched: 3. This CDR3 comprises 15 residues. Germline CDR1 and CDR2: SGHNT and YYREEE (reference sequence). DNA for the CDR3: TGTGCCAGCAGCCTGGGACAGGGGGCTCAAGAGACCCAGTACTTC. Its protein is CASSLGQGAQETQYF.

V usage is TRBV16 and J usage is TRBJ1-5, with D maybe TRBD1 (5 bases). Trimming shortened V by 2 bases and J by 4 bases, and 9 bases separated the two germline ends. Germline values: CDR1 KGHSY, CDR2 FQNENV. This CDR3 has 14 amino acids. The CDR3 here is CASSQGGENQPQHF. The DNA of the CDR3 is TGTGCCAGCAGCCAAGGGGGGGAGAATCAGCCCCAGCATTTT.

This clone was counted only a few times. The chain is built from TRBV5-4 and TRBJ2-7; no clear D. The germline V gene encodes CDR1 SGHNT and CDR2 YYREEE (reference sequence). This CDR3 comprises 15 residues. The V end lost 0 bases, the J end lost 4 bases, and 14 bases lay between the germline ends. As DNA, the CDR3 is TGTGCCAGCAGCTTGGCCGAGTTCAGGCCGTACGAGCAGTACTTC. Encoded protein: CASSLAEFRPYEQYF.

CDR3 nucleotide sequence: TGCGCCAGCAGCTTTTGGGAGAGCTCCTACGAGCAGTACTTC. This encodes CASSFWESSYEQYF. The chain links TRBV5-1 to TRBJ2-7, with a tentative D call TRBD2 (5 bases). V was pared by 2 bases and J by 0 bases, with 9 bases between. The germline CDR1 and CDR2 sequences are SGHRS and YFSETQ. The CDR3 loop spans 14 amino acids.